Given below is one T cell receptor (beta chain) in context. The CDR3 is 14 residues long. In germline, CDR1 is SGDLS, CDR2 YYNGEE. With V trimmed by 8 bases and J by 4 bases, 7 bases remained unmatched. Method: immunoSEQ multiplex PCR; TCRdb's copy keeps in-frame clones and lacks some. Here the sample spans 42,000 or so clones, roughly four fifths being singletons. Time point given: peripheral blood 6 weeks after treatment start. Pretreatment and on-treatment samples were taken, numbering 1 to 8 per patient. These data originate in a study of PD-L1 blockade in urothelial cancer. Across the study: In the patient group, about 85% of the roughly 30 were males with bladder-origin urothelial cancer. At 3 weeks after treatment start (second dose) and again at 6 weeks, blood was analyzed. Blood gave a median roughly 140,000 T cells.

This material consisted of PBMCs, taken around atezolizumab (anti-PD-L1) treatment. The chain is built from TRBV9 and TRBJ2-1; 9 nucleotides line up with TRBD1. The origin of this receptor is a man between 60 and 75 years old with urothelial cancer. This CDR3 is CASAGTGLYNEQFF. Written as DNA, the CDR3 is TGTGCCAGTGCCGGGACAGGGTTGTACAATGAGCAGTTCTTC.